These 19 T cell receptor beta chains originate from one sample sequenced in a study of blood T cells in healthy people across ages. Next came a second PCR, run for roughly 7 to 12 cycles, which used a sample-barcoded 5' primer along with a J-beta primer mix. TCRdb re-analysed the 5' RACE reads in MiXCR, keeping a single row per CDR3 protein. The sample lists 1,800,000 or so distinct CDR3 sequences, around 40% occurring once. Sequencing input: blood. The receptors here all came from a human donor in good health.

This clonotype appeared a few times. Here the CDR3 reads CASSLSSAALDGYTF. In nucleotides, the CDR3 is TGCGCCAGCAGCTTGTCCTCCGCAGCCCTCGATGGCTACACCTTC. The J gene is TRBJ1-2, the V gene TRBV5-1; D is uncertain. The CDR3 spans 15 residues. CDR1 SGHRS and CDR2 YFSETQ come from the germline V gene. V lost 1 base to trimming and J lost 6 bases, with 16 bases between them.

This chain joins TRBV4-2 and TRBJ2-3; 9 bases match TRBD1. Trimming cost V 0 bases and J 4 bases; bases outside gene matches: 8. This CDR3 has 17 residues. Germline-derived CDR1 and CDR2 are LGHNA and YNFKEQ. CDR3 loop: CASSQDPGTGKADTQYF. CDR3 bases: TGTGCCAGCAGCCAAGATCCCGGGACAGGGAAAGCAGATACGCAGTATTTT.

The chain joins TRBV7-8 to TRBJ2-1; 9 positions agree with TRBD2. The CDR3 is made up of 15 amino acids. The germline V gene encodes CDR1 SGHVS and CDR2 FQNEAQ. Losses at the gene ends were 1 base for V and 9 bases for J; bases not matched to a gene: 7. DNA of the CDR3: TGTGCCAGCAGCTTAGGGGGCGGGGGGGCCTTTGAGCAGTTCTTC. This encodes CASSLGGGGAFEQFF.

V gene TRBV12-3 or TRBV12-4 combines with J gene TRBJ2-1; D possibly corresponds to TRBD2 (6 bases). CDR3 length: 13 amino acids. The V gene lost 6 bases and the J gene lost 6 bases, with 12 bases spanning the gap. This chain's CDR3 is CASSRTSTNEQFF. The CDR3 DNA sequence: TGTGCCAGCAGCCGAACTAGCACCAATGAGCAGTTCTTC.

The table lists this clonotype with a few counts. The chain links TRBV10-3 to TRBJ1-2; 7 bases align to TRBD1. V dropped 4 bases and J dropped 5; count of bases not matched to a gene: 10. The germline CDR1 and CDR2 sequences are ENHRY and SYGVKD. The CDR3 extends over 15 amino acids. CDR3 in DNA: TGTGCCATCAGTGCTACCGGGACAGAGGAATATGGCTACACCTTC. Translation gives CAISATGTEEYGYTF.

This clonotype has at least ten counts. The CDR3 sequence: CSVVDRVEIYEQFF. In DNA form, the CDR3 reads TGCAGCGTTGTCGACAGGGTTGAGATCTATGAGCAGTTCTTC. The rearrangement uses TRBV29-1 and TRBJ2-1; 7 bases align to TRBD1. This CDR3 has 14 amino acids. CDR1 is SQVTM and CDR2 is ANQGSEA in the germline V gene. V gave up 4 bases and J gave up 8 bases; unmatched junction bases: 11.

The V gene is TRBV7-2, the J gene TRBJ2-3; maybe TRBD1 (5 bases). CDR3 length: 13 amino acids. V lost 3 bases and J lost 6, with 10 bases in between. Germline assignment: CDR1 SGHTA and CDR2 FQGNSA. The CDR3 region has the DNA TGTGCCAGCAGCTTCCAGGGTTGGGATACGCAGTATTTT. Translating gives CASSFQGWDTQYF.

V usage is TRBV7-9 and J usage is TRBJ2-1; D unresolved. The J call may be incorrect, as the DNA end agrees better with TRBJ2-7. The CDR3 contains 19 residues. Germline CDR1 and CDR2: SEHNR and FQNEAQ (reference sequence). In nucleotides, the CDR3 is TGTGCCAGCACCCCCTACTTTTTAGCCTTAGAGGTTGAGCATAATGAGCAGTACTTC. As protein: CASTPYFLALEVEHNEQYF.

The chain joins TRBV11-2 to TRBJ2-7; possible D gene TRBD2, 5 bases. V dropped 1 base and J dropped 5 bases, with 15 bases sitting between them. This CDR3 has 15 residues. Germline values: CDR1 SGHAT, CDR2 FQNNGV. The CDR3 protein is CASSLASGPADEQYF. CDR3 DNA: TGTGCCAGCAGCTTAGCCTCAGGACCAGCGGACGAGCAGTACTTC.

V is TRBV7-2 and J is TRBJ1-1, with D unresolved. Trimming took 5 bases from V and 7 from J, leaving 17 bases between them. The CDR3 covers 14 residues. Germline V gene data show CDR1 as SGHTA and CDR2 as FQGNSA. The CDR3: CASSPSPRTFEAFF. The CDR3 DNA follows: TGTGCCAGCAGCCCAAGTCCCCGGACTTTTGAAGCTTTCTTT.

The V gene is TRBV9, the J gene TRBJ2-1; the D is unclear. CDR1 SGDLS and CDR2 YYNGEE come from the germline V gene. V was trimmed by 0 bases and J by 10 bases, leaving 8 bases between them. This CDR3 spans 12 amino acids. CDR3 region: CASSVVGSEQFF. The CDR3 nucleotides are TGTGCCAGCAGCGTAGTGGGTAGCGAGCAGTTCTTC.

Here the CDR3 reads CASSPPGLQKTQYF. DNA for the CDR3: TGTGCCAGCTCACCACCGGGGCTGCAAAAGACCCAGTACTTC. The chain uses TRBV18 and TRBJ2-5; tentative D call: TRBD1 (5 bases). Per the germline V gene, CDR1 is KGHSH and CDR2 is LQKENI. CDR3 length: 14 amino acids. V was pared by 0 bases and J by 6 bases, with 11 bases between.

The chain employs TRBV20-1 and TRBJ1-5; D is ambiguous. CDR3 length equals 12 residues. Germline V gene lookup returns CDR1 DFQATT and CDR2 SNEGSKA (reference sequence). V lost 6 bases and J 4 bases, leaving 10 bases between the germline ends. As DNA, the CDR3 is TGCAGTGCCCCGACATTTAATCAGCCCCAGCATTTT. This codes for CSAPTFNQPQHF.

The chain uses TRBV6-5 and TRBJ2-1, with 7 bases aligning to TRBD2. V lost 6 bases and J lost 8; bases outside the gene matches: 13. The CDR3 totals 15 residues. The germline gives CDR1 MNHEY, CDR2 SVGAGI. CDR3 sequence: CASSYPGAGVDEQFF. CDR3 coding DNA: TGTGCCAGCAGCTACCCTGGGGCGGGGGTGGATGAGCAGTTCTTC.

V is TRBV7-2 and J is TRBJ2-1; TRBD1 agrees at 10 bases. V dropped 4 bases and J dropped 9; count of bases not matched to a gene: 6. The CDR3 runs 14 residues. CDR1 SGHTA and CDR2 FQGNSA come from the germline V gene. The CDR3: CASSYAGTGVEQFF. As DNA, the CDR3 is TGTGCCAGCAGCTATGCCGGGACAGGGGTTGAGCAGTTCTTC. Full variable domain (remainder filled in from reference TRBV7-2 and TRBJ2-1): GAGVSQSPSNKVTEKGKDVELRCDPISGHTALYWYRQSLGQGLEFLIYFQGNSAPDKSGLPSDRFSAERTGGSVSTLTIQRTQQEDSAVYLCASSYAGTGVEQFFGPGTRLTVL.

As for this clonotype: This may be a read error: a much more frequent sequence differs by one nucleotide. This chain joins TRBV6-5 and TRBJ2-1; 7 bases fit TRBD1. CDR1 and CDR2 from the germline V gene are MNHEY and SVGAGI. The CDR3 extends over 13 amino acids. CDR3 region: CASRETGSNERFF. DNA of the CDR3: TGTGCCAGCAGAGAGACAGGGTCCAATGAGCGGTTCTTC.

The chain carries TRBV14 and TRBJ2-5; 8 bases map to TRBD2. The CDR3 contains 18 residues. Per the germline V gene, CDR1 is SGHDN and CDR2 is FVKESK. Trimming at V came to 2 bases and at J to 4 bases, leaving 15 bases not matched to a gene. In nucleotides, the CDR3 is TGTGCCAGCAGCCAAATCTCCGTCGGGGGGGGTGTTCGAGAGACCCAGTACTTC. Translated: CASSQISVGGGVRETQYF.

This rearrangement joins TRBV28 to TRBJ2-7; D is unresolved. Germline V gene sequence: CDR1 MDHEN, CDR2 SYDVKM. The CDR3 extends over 14 amino acids. The V end lost 6 bases, the J end lost 2 bases, and 14 bases lay between the germline ends. In DNA form, the CDR3 reads TGTGCCAGCAGCTCCCCGCGCCCCACCTACGAGCAGTACTTC. Its translation is CASSSPRPTYEQYF.

The chain joins TRBV25-1 to TRBJ2-5, with TRBD1 identical over 10 bases. CDR3 length: 17 amino acids. J lost 3 bases, V lost 3 bases, and 10 bases had no gene match. Germline V gene data show CDR1 as MGHDK and CDR2 as SYGVNS. CDR3 nucleotide sequence: TGTGCCAGCAGTGACTACCGGGACAGGGGAAGTGAAGAGACCCAGTACTTC. Translated, it gives CASSDYRDRGSEETQYF.